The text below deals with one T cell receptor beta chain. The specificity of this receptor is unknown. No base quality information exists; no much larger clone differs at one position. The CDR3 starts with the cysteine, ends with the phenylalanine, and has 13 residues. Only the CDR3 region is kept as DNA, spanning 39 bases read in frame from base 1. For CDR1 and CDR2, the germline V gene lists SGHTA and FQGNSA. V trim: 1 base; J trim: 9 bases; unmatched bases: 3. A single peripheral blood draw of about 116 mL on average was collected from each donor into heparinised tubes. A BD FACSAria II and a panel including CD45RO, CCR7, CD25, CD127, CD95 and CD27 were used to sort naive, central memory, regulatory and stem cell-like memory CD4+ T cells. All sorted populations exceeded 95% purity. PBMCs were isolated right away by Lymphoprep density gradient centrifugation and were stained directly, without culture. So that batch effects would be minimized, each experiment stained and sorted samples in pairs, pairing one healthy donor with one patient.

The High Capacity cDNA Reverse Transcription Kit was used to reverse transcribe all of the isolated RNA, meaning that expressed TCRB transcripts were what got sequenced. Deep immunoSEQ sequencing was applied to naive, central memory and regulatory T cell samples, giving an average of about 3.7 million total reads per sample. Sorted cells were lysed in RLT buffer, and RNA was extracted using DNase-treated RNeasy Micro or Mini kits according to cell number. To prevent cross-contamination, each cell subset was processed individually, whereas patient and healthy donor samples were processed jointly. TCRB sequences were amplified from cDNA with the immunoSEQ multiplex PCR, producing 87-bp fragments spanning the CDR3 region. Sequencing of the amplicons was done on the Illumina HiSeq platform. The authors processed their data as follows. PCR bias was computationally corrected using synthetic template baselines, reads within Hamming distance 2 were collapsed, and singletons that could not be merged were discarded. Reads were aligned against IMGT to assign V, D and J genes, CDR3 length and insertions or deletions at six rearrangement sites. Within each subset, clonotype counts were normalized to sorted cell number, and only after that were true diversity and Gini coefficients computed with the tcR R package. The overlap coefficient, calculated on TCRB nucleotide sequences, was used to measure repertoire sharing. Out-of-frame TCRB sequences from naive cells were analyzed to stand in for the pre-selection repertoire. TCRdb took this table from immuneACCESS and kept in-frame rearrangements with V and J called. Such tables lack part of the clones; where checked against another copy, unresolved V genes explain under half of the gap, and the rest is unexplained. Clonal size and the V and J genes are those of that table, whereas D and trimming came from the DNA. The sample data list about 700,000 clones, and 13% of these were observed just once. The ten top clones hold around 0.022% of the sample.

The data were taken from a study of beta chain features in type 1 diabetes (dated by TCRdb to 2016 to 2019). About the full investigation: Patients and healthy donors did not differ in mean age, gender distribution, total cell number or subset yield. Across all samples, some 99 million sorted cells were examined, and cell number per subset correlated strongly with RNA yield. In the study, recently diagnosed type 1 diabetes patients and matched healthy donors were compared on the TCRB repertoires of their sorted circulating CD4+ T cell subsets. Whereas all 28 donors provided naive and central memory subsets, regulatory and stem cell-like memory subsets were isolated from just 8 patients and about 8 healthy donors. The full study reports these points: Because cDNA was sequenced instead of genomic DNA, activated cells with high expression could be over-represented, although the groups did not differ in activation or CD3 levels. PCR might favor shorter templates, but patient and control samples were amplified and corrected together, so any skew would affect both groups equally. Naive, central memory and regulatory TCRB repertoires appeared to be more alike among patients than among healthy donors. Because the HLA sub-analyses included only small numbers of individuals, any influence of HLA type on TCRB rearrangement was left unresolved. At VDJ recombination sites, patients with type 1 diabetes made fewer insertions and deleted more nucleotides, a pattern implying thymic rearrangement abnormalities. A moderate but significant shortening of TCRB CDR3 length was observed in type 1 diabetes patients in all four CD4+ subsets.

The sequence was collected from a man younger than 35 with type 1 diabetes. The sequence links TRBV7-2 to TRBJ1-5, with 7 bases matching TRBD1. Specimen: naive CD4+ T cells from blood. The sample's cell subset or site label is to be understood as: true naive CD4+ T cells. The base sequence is TGTGCCAGCAGCTTAGAGAGGGGGCGGCCCCAGCATTTT. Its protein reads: CASSLERGRPQHF.